These 26 T cell receptor beta chains were all obtained from the same sample, sequenced in a study of T cell responses to AZD1222 COVID-19 vaccine. Profiled with immunoSEQ multiplex PCR; TCRdb holds only in-frame clones, not every one. The sample lists about 130,000 clones, roughly nine tenths seen once, with roughly a tenth in the top ten. Sequenced here: peripheral blood, sampled 28 days after the second AZD1222 dose. These receptors were collected from an adult who received the AZD1222 COVID-19 vaccine.

The genes are TRBV18 and TRBJ1-2; perhaps TRBD1 as D (6 bases). CDR1 is KGHSH, CDR2 LQKENI, per germline. The length of the CDR3 is 14 residues. V lost 6 bases and J lost 4, with 15 bases in between. The CDR3 sequence: CASSGDTAGYGYTF. DNA for the CDR3: TGTGCCAGCTCTGGGGACACCGCTGGCTATGGCTACACCTTC.

J is TRBJ1-1 and V is TRBV5-1; 8 nucleotides align to TRBD1. The CDR3 covers 13 residues. Trimming cost V 4 bases and J 8 bases; bases outside gene matches: 7. CDR1 SGHRS and CDR2 YFSETQ come from the germline V gene. The CDR3 nucleotides read TGCGCCAGCAGCGGGATGACAGGGGCAGAAGCTTTCTTT. Residues: CASSGMTGAEAFF. Variable domain in full (rest from reference TRBV5-1 and TRBJ1-1): KAGVTQTPRYLIKTRGQQVTLSCSPISGHRSVSWYQQTPGQGLQFLFEYFSETQRNKGNFPGRFSGRQFSNSRSEMNVSTLELGDSALYLCASSGMTGAEAFFGQGTRLTVV.

The rearrangement uses TRBV3-1 (or the pseudogene TRBV3-2) and TRBJ1-1; the D gene is possibly TRBD1 (6 bases). V lost 3 bases and J lost 0, with 11 bases in between. This CDR3 is built from 15 residues. Germline assignment: CDR1 LGHDT and CDR2 YNNKEL (reference sequence). CDR3 sequence reads: CASSQRQVLNTEAFF. The DNA for the CDR3 is TGTGCCAGCAGCCAGAGACAGGTACTGAACACTGAAGCTTTCTTT.

This clone was detected once. The genes are TRBV27 and TRBJ2-1; TRBD2 might be the D (6 bases). CDR3 length: 16 residues. Germline CDR1 and CDR2: MNHEY and SMNVEV (reference sequence). V shed 2 bases and J shed 5 bases, with 16 bases lying between them. The CDR3 sequence: CASSLGSGADNNEQFF. For the CDR3, the DNA is TGTGCCAGCAGTTTAGGGTCGGGAGCGGATAACAATGAGCAGTTCTTC.

The CDR3 sequence is CASSYRTSGSSYEQYF. The CDR3 bases are TGTGCCAGCAGTTACAGGACTAGCGGGAGCTCCTACGAGCAGTACTTC. This chain links TRBV6-6 with TRBJ2-7, with TRBD2 identical over 13 bases. Trimming cost V 2 bases and J 0 bases; bases outside gene matches: 1. Germline V lookup: CDR1 MNHNY, CDR2 SVGAGI (reference sequence). This CDR3 is 16 amino acids long.

This rearrangement joins TRBV19 to TRBJ1-1, with D unclear. CDR1 is LNHDA, CDR2 SQIVND, per germline (reference sequence). The germline V and J ends were trimmed by 4 bases and 11 bases, with 17 bases remaining between them. The CDR3 loop spans 13 amino acids. The CDR3 nucleotides are TGTGCCAGTAGTAGAGTCCCCGAGGGTCGGGCTTTCTTT. It codes for CASSRVPEGRAFF.

The gene calls are TRBV7-2 and TRBJ1-6, with D uncertain. Between the trimmed V and J ends, which lost 1 base and 2 bases, there was a span of 6 bases. The CDR3 has 15 residues. Germline V gene sequence: CDR1 SGHTA, CDR2 FQGNSA. The CDR3 DNA is TGTGCCAGCAGCTTAGTAGGGCCCTATAATTCACCCCTCCACTTT. It encodes CASSLVGPYNSPLHF. Full variable domain (remainder filled in from reference TRBV7-2 and TRBJ1-6): GAGVSQSPSNKVTEKGKDVELRCDPISGHTALYWYRQSLGQGLEFLIYFQGNSAPDKSGLPSDRFSAERTGGSVSTLTIQRTQQEDSAVYLCASSLVGPYNSPLHFGNGTRLTVT.

The rearrangement joins TRBV7-8 to TRBJ2-7; weak D call: TRBD2 (7 bases). Germline CDR1 is SGHVS and CDR2 is FQNEAQ. This CDR3 contains 15 residues. Trimming pared 5 bases from V and 5 bases from J, leaving 19 bases between. This CDR3 reads CASSLEGGGINEQYF. As DNA, the CDR3 is TGTGCCAGCAGCCTGGAGGGGGGGGGAATCAACGAGCAGTACTTC. Supplemented by reference TRBV7-8 and TRBJ2-7, the full variable domain reads GAGVSQSPRYKVAKRGQDVALRCDPISGHVSLFWYQQALGQGPEFLTYFQNEAQLDKSGLPSDRFFAERPEGSVSTLKIQRTQQEDSAVYLCASSLEGGGINEQYFGPGTRLTVT.

V gene TRBV19 combines with J gene TRBJ1-1, with 8 bases that match TRBD1. The ends lost 5 bases at V and 4 bases at J; junction bases unmatched: 9. Germline CDR1 LNHDA, CDR2 SQIVND (reference sequence). This CDR3 has 15 residues. CDR3 DNA: TGTGCCAGTAGTTTCATGACAGGGGTGAGCACTGAAGCTTTCTTT. Protein: CASSFMTGVSTEAFF.

This chain uses TRBV18 with TRBJ1-4; D call uncertain. Germline V gives CDR1 KGHSH, CDR2 LQKENI. The V and J ends lost 3 bases and 4 bases respectively, with 0 bases between them. CDR3 length: 11 residues. CDR3 protein: CASSPNEKLFF. The CDR3 coding sequence is TGTGCCAGCTCACCTAATGAAAAACTGTTTTTT.

The chain couples TRBV5-1 to TRBJ2-7; D is uncertain. Germline loops: CDR1 SGHRS, CDR2 YFSETQ. The CDR3 runs to 11 residues. The germline V and J ends were trimmed by 4 bases and 3 bases, with 5 bases remaining between them. CDR3: CASSAYYEQYF. The CDR3, as DNA: TGCGCCAGCAGCGCCTACTACGAGCAGTACTTC.

V and J are TRBV19 and TRBJ2-1, with 10 bases fitting TRBD2. The CDR3 totals 15 residues. Germline assignment: CDR1 LNHDA and CDR2 SQIVND (reference sequence). V shed 4 bases, J shed 8 bases, and the junction held 8 bases outside the gene matches. Here the CDR3 reads CASSSVASGSDEQFF. Here the CDR3 DNA reads TGTGCCAGTAGTAGCGTGGCTAGCGGGAGCGATGAGCAGTTCTTC. The full variable domain, rest sourced from reference TRBV19 and TRBJ2-1, is DGGITQSPKYLFRKEGQNVTLSCEQNLNHDAMYWYRQDPGQGLRLIYYSQIVNDFQKGDIAEGYSVSREKKESFPLTVTSAQKNPTAFYLCASSSVASGSDEQFFGPGTRLTVL.

The chain has TRBV3-1 (or the pseudogene TRBV3-2) and TRBJ1-1, with D unclear. Germline assignment: CDR1 LGHDT and CDR2 YNNKEL (reference sequence). This CDR3 has 13 residues. V was trimmed by 3 bases and J by 0 bases, leaving 5 bases between them. This chain's CDR3 is CASSQGMNTEAFF. The CDR3 coding sequence is TGTGCCAGCAGCCAGGGGATGAACACTGAAGCTTTCTTT.

This clone was detected only once. V gene TRBV3-1 (or the pseudogene TRBV3-2) combines with J gene TRBJ1-1; no definite D call. Deletions cut 5 bases from V and 1 base from J, with 5 bases between. Germline V gene data show CDR1 as LGHDT and CDR2 as YNNKEL (reference sequence). The CDR3 spans 12 residues. The CDR3: CASSDWNTEAFF. The CDR3 region has the DNA TGTGCCAGCAGCGATTGGAACACTGAAGCTTTCTTT.

This clone was observed a few times. V usage is TRBV10-2 and J usage is TRBJ1-1; D remains unclear. The CDR3 contains 12 residues. Germline V gives CDR1 WSHSY, CDR2 SAAADI. As DNA, the CDR3 is TGCGCAGCGTGGCGGGTGAACACTGAAGCTTTCTTT. Its translation is CAAWRVNTEAFF.

This clone occurred once. CDR3 sequence (DNA): TGTGCCAGCTCACCACAGGGAAACACCATATATTTT. This gives the protein CASSPQGNTIYF. This sequence joins TRBV18 and TRBJ1-3; unclear D gene. CDR3 length equals 12 residues. Trimming left V 1 base short and J 4 bases short, with 2 bases between. Germline V gene lookup returns CDR1 KGHSH and CDR2 LQKENI.

The chain carries TRBV19 and TRBJ1-1, with D unclear. Germline values: CDR1 LNHDA, CDR2 SQIVND (reference sequence). The CDR3 spans 14 residues. The germline V and J ends were trimmed by 1 base and 10 bases, with 16 bases remaining between them. The CDR3 is CASSIVAVSSGAFF. In DNA form, the CDR3 reads TGTGCCAGTAGTATAGTAGCGGTGTCCTCGGGAGCTTTCTTT.

This chain links TRBV6-2 or TRBV6-3 with TRBJ1-5; D perhaps matches TRBD1 (5 bases). Trimming took 4 bases from V and 1 from J, leaving 20 bases between them. Germline loops: CDR1 MNHEY, CDR2 SVGEGT. The CDR3 is 18 residues long. Here the CDR3 DNA reads TGTGCCAGCAGTTGGATAGGGAGAAGGGGACTGAGCAATCAGCCCCAGCATTTT. This codes for CASSWIGRRGLSNQPQHF.

The chain combines TRBV5-1 with TRBJ2-2; TRBD2 aligns across 16 bases. Trimming at V came to 3 bases and at J to 5 bases, leaving 4 bases not matched to a gene. This CDR3 region has 17 residues. Germline V gene lookup returns CDR1 SGHRS and CDR2 YFSETQ. For the CDR3, the DNA is TGCGCCAGCAGCTCGGGACTAGCGGGAGGGCGGACCGGGGAGCTGTTTTTT. This sequence encodes CASSSGLAGGRTGELFF.

The rearrangement joins TRBV19 to TRBJ1-1; maybe TRBD1 (6 bases). V shed 5 bases and J shed 4 bases, with 20 bases lying between them. The CDR3 runs 16 residues. Germline loops: CDR1 LNHDA, CDR2 SQIVND (reference sequence). The CDR3 is CASSPTLSRGGTEAFF. CDR3 coding DNA: TGTGCCAGTAGTCCTACCCTCTCTAGGGGGGGCACTGAAGCTTTCTTT.

The chain combines TRBV6-5 with TRBJ2-5, with 10 positions matching TRBD2. Germline loops: CDR1 MNHEY, CDR2 SVGAGI. V was clipped by 4 bases and J by 2 bases; unmatched bases: 1. CDR3 length: 14 residues. In DNA, the CDR3 is TGTGCCAGCAGTTGGACTAGCGGACAAGAGACCCAGTACTTC. This translates into CASSWTSGQETQYF.

The chain couples TRBV19 to TRBJ1-3, with a tentative D call TRBD1 (5 bases). V dropped 6 bases and J dropped 0 bases, with 18 bases sitting between them. CDR1 is LNHDA and CDR2 is SQIVND in the germline V gene (reference sequence). This CDR3 spans 17 amino acids. The chain's CDR3 is CASRLQGEGYSGNTIYF. The CDR3 DNA follows: TGTGCCAGTAGGCTCCAAGGGGAAGGTTACTCTGGAAACACCATATATTTT.

V and J are TRBV30 and TRBJ1-2; no firm D call. Germline CDR1 GTSNPN, CDR2 SVGIG (reference sequence). There are 11 residues in the CDR3. The CDR3 region has the DNA TGTGTGGTCCAGTTGAATAGTGGCTACACCTTC. It encodes CVVQLNSGYTF.

This clone was seen ten or more times. The chain recombines TRBV10-1 with TRBJ2-7; D not certain. Germline V lookup: CDR1 WNHNN, CDR2 SYGVQD (reference sequence). This CDR3 contains 15 residues. Trimming removed 3 bases at V and 2 bases at J, with 14 bases between. The CDR3 spells CASSEGSLVPYEQYF. CDR3 bases: TGCGCCAGCAGTGAAGGCAGCCTTGTCCCCTACGAGCAGTACTTC.

The rearrangement joins TRBV19 to TRBJ2-1; 8 bases map to TRBD2. CDR1 LNHDA and CDR2 SQIVND come from the germline V gene (reference sequence). CDR3 size: 16 residues. The J segment lost 4 bases and the V segment lost 5 bases, leaving 10 bases of the junction unmatched. For the CDR3, the DNA is TGTGCCAGTAGTTCAGGGAGAACTAGCGGTTACAATGAGCAGTTCTTC. It encodes CASSSGRTSGYNEQFF.

V is TRBV19 and J is TRBJ2-1, with TRBD2 identical over 14 bases. V dropped 5 bases and J dropped 6; count of bases not matched to a gene: 12. The CDR3 runs to 18 residues. The V gene's germline CDR1 is LNHDA and CDR2 SQIVND (reference sequence). The CDR3 protein is CASSVRGPGLAGANEQFF. DNA for the CDR3: TGTGCCAGTAGTGTAAGGGGGCCGGGACTAGCGGGAGCCAATGAGCAGTTCTTC.